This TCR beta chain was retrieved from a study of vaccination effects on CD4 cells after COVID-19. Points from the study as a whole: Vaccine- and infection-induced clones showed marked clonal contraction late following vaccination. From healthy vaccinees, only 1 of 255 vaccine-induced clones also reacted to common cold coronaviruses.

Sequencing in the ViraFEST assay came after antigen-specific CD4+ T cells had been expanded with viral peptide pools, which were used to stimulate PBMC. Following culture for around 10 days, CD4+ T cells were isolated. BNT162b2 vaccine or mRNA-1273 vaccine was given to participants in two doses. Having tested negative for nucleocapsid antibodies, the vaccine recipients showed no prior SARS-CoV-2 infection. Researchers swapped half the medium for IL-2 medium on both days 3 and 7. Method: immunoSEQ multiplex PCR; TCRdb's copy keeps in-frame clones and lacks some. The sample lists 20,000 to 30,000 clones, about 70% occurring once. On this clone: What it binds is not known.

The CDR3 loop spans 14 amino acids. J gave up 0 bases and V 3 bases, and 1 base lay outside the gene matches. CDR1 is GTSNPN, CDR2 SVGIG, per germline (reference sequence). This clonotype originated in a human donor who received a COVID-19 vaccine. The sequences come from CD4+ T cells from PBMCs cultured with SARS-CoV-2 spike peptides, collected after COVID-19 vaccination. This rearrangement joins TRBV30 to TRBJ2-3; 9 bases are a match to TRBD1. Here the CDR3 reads CAWRGTGSTDTQYF. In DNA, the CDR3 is TGTGCCTGGAGGGGGACAGGGAGCACAGATACGCAGTATTTT. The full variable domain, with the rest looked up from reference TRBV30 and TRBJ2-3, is SQTIHQWPATLVQPVGSPLSLECTVEGTSNPNLYWYRQAAGRGLQLLFYSVGIGQISSEVPQNLSASRPQDRQFILSSKKLLLSDSGFYLCAWRGTGSTDTQYFGPGTRLTVL.